Following are 25 T cell receptor beta chains from one sample sequenced in a study of cytomegalovirus exposure and HLA in healthy donors. PCR amplification relied on 60 Vbeta primers (plus 13 Jbeta primers). Produced via immunoSEQ multiplex PCR; TCRdb's table is partial and in-frame only. Listed are under 130,000 clones; 0.59% falls within the top ten. The sequenced sample consisted of PBMCs. The receptors stem from a man aged 45 to 65 in good health and CMV-seronegative.

This rearrangement joins TRBV27 to TRBJ2-3; tentative D call: TRBD1 (6 bases). The germline gives CDR1 MNHEY, CDR2 SMNVEV (reference sequence). Trimming took 5 bases from V and 14 from J, leaving 17 bases between them. The CDR3 consists of 12 residues. The CDR3 loop reads CASSPHRDRTYF. DNA for the CDR3: TGTGCCAGCAGTCCTCACAGGGACCGTACGTATTTT.

This chain connects TRBV19 to TRBJ1-2; D may be TRBD1 (5 bases). Germline V gene lookup returns CDR1 LNHDA and CDR2 SQIVND (reference sequence). This CDR3 region has 13 residues. Trimming stripped 6 bases from V and 3 bases from J, with 11 bases between. The CDR3 region has the DNA TGTGCCAGTAGAAAGACGGGGGACTATGGCTACACCTTC. It translates to CASRKTGDYGYTF.

The chain joins TRBV19 to TRBJ1-1; the D is unclear. V lost 6 bases and J lost 1, with 18 bases in between. The germline CDR1 and CDR2 sequences are LNHDA and SQIVND (reference sequence). The CDR3 contains 16 residues. The CDR3 DNA follows: TGTGCCAGTAGCCTAGCGACTGTTCGTGGGAACACTGAAGCTTTCTTT. Protein: CASSLATVRGNTEAFF.

The genes are TRBV11-2 and TRBJ1-1; possibly TRBD1 for D (6 bases). V was pared by 3 bases and J by 1 base, with 12 bases between. The length of the CDR3 is 15 residues. The germline V gene has CDR1 SGHAT and CDR2 FQNNGV. The CDR3 loop reads CASSFGQIKNTEAFF. The CDR3 DNA reads as TGTGCCAGCAGCTTCGGACAGATAAAGAACACTGAAGCTTTCTTT.

The rearrangement joins TRBV19 to TRBJ2-3, with D possibly matching TRBD2 (6 bases). The CDR3 covers 17 residues. In germline, CDR1 is LNHDA, CDR2 SQIVND (reference sequence). Trimming cost V 0 bases and J 0 bases, with 13 bases left between them. The CDR3 here is CASSIDGAGSSTDTQYF. The CDR3 DNA reads TGTGCCAGTAGTATAGACGGGGCGGGGTCAAGCACAGATACGCAGTATTTT. Supplemented by reference TRBV19 and TRBJ2-3, the full variable domain reads DGGITQSPKYLFRKEGQNVTLSCEQNLNHDAMYWYRQDPGQGLRLIYYSQIVNDFQKGDIAEGYSVSREKKESFPLTVTSAQKNPTAFYLCASSIDGAGSSTDTQYFGPGTRLTVL.

The rearrangement links TRBV11-2 to TRBJ2-7, with D possibly TRBD2 on 6 matching bases. Germline values: CDR1 SGHAT, CDR2 FQNNGV. The CDR3 has 14 amino acids. Between the trimmed V and J ends, which lost 5 bases and 2 bases, there was a span of 13 bases. CDR3 region: CASSLPGGAYEQYF. The CDR3 nucleotides are TGTGCCAGCAGCCTGCCCGGGGGAGCCTACGAGCAGTACTTC.

The chain couples TRBV2 to TRBJ1-2, with D uncertain. Trimming cost V 4 bases and J 1 base, with 10 bases left between them. From germline, CDR1 is SNHLY and CDR2 FYNNEI. This CDR3 contains 14 residues. The CDR3 is CASSVTGNNYGYTF. For the CDR3, the DNA is TGTGCCAGCAGTGTGACGGGAAATAACTATGGCTACACCTTC.

V gene TRBV6-1 combines with J gene TRBJ1-2, with D possibly TRBD1 on 5 matching bases. Germline assignment: CDR1 MNHNS and CDR2 SASEGT. This CDR3 spans 15 amino acids. The V end was cut by 4 bases, the J end by 4 bases, with 16 bases between. CDR3 DNA sequence: TGTGCCAGCAGTGCGAGCGAGACAGCCTTCTATGGCTACACCTTC. Translating gives CASSASETAFYGYTF.

The chain uses TRBV11-2 and TRBJ2-5, with TRBD2 identical over 7 bases. The germline CDR1 and CDR2 sequences are SGHAT and FQNNGV. The V gene end was trimmed by 5 bases and the J gene end by 2 bases; junction bases not matched to a gene: 8. The CDR3 extends over 15 amino acids. Here the CDR3 DNA reads TGTGCCAGCAGCCCAATTGGGGGGGGACAAGAGACCCAGTACTTC. It encodes CASSPIGGGQETQYF.

The chain uses TRBV5-1 and TRBJ1-1, with a weak D call TRBD1 (6 bases). The CDR3 runs 17 residues. Looked up from germline, CDR1 is SGHRS and CDR2 is YFSETQ. V dropped 0 bases and J dropped 6 bases, with 21 bases sitting between them. The CDR3 is CASSLAGKGRGSAEAFF. The DNA of the CDR3 is TGCGCCAGCAGCTTGGCAGGTAAGGGCAGGGGAAGCGCTGAAGCTTTCTTT.

The chain is built from TRBV5-1 and TRBJ1-3; unclear D gene. This CDR3 region has 13 residues. Germline V gene sequence: CDR1 SGHRS, CDR2 YFSETQ. V lost 4 bases to trimming and J lost 0 bases, with 5 bases between them. This CDR3 is CASSASSGNTIYF. CDR3 bases: TGCGCCAGCAGCGCCAGCTCTGGAAACACCATATATTTT.

This chain uses TRBV10-3 with TRBJ2-7; 9 positions match TRBD1. CDR3 length equals 15 residues. V shed 2 bases and J 4 bases; nucleotides not matched to a gene: 6. CDR1 is ENHRY, CDR2 SYGVKD, per germline. CDR3 amino acids: CAISERGQGLYEQYF. The CDR3 region has the DNA TGTGCCATCAGTGAGAGGGGACAGGGACTTTACGAGCAGTACTTC.

This chain joins TRBV5-4 and TRBJ2-3, with D possibly matching TRBD2 (5 bases). The germline V gene encodes CDR1 SGHNT and CDR2 YYREEE (reference sequence). The CDR3 runs to 14 residues. V lost 5 bases to trimming and J lost 2 bases, with 12 bases between them. Here the CDR3 reads CASRGAEHTDTQYF. The CDR3 DNA follows: TGTGCCAGCAGGGGAGCGGAGCACACAGATACGCAGTATTTT.

V gene TRBV27 combines with J gene TRBJ2-1, with a weak D call TRBD2 (6 bases). Trimming took off 5 bases at V and 2 bases at J, with 10 bases between the two ends. The CDR3 is 14 amino acids. Germline-derived CDR1 and CDR2 are MNHEY and SMNVEV (reference sequence). The CDR3 loop is CASSGRFPYNEQFF. Here the CDR3 DNA reads TGTGCCAGCAGTGGGAGGTTCCCCTACAATGAGCAGTTCTTC.

The rearrangement links TRBV7-8 to TRBJ1-2, with 9 nucleotides matching TRBD1. The CDR3 runs 14 residues. Germline V gene sequence: CDR1 SGHVS, CDR2 FQNEAQ. With 6 bases clipped from V and 3 bases from J, the junction kept 5 bases outside the gene matches. The CDR3 protein is CASSRQGDDYGYTF. In DNA form, the CDR3 reads TGTGCCAGCAGTCGACAGGGGGACGACTATGGCTACACCTTC. The full variable domain, rest sourced from reference TRBV7-8 and TRBJ1-2, is GAGVSQSPRYKVAKRGQDVALRCDPISGHVSLFWYQQALGQGPEFLTYFQNEAQLDKSGLPSDRFFAERPEGSVSTLKIQRTQQEDSAVYLCASSRQGDDYGYTFGSGTRLTVV.

The rearrangement uses TRBV9 and TRBJ2-7; 7 bases map to TRBD1. Germline assignment: CDR1 SGDLS and CDR2 YYNGEE. The junction had 6 bases not matched to a gene; V was cut back by 0 bases and J by 0 bases. The CDR3 sequence is 16 residues long. The CDR3 DNA sequence: TGTGCCAGCAGCGTAGGGTCGGGACAGAGCTCCTACGAGCAGTACTTC. Residues: CASSVGSGQSSYEQYF.

This rearrangement joins TRBV13 to TRBJ2-7; 9 bases fit TRBD1. The CDR3 covers 16 residues. Trimming removed 1 base from V and 2 bases from J; junction bases left unmatched: 6. Germline V gene sequence: CDR1 PRHDT, CDR2 FYEKMQ (reference sequence). The CDR3 nucleotides are TGTGCCAGCAGCTTAGCCGGGACAGGGATCGCCTACGAGCAGTACTTC. It codes for CASSLAGTGIAYEQYF.

V is TRBV5-1 and J is TRBJ1-5; D call uncertain. V was trimmed by 4 bases and J by 0 bases, leaving 14 bases between them. From germline, CDR1 is SGHRS and CDR2 YFSETQ. CDR3 length equals 16 residues. The CDR3 DNA follows: TGCGCCAGCAGCCCCGACGGAAGAGGTAGCAATCAGCCCCAGCATTTT. Protein sequence: CASSPDGRGSNQPQHF. The complete variable domain, with remaining parts taken from reference TRBV5-1 and TRBJ1-5, reads KAGVTQTPRYLIKTRGQQVTLSCSPISGHRSVSWYQQTPGQGLQFLFEYFSETQRNKGNFPGRFSGRQFSNSRSEMNVSTLELGDSALYLCASSPDGRGSNQPQHFGDGTRLSIL.

The chain has TRBV7-9 and TRBJ1-1; D gene uncertain. Trimming left V 3 bases short and J 4 bases short, with 3 bases between. Looked up from germline, CDR1 is SEHNR and CDR2 is FQNEAQ (reference sequence). This CDR3 contains 11 residues. The CDR3 sequence is CASSFRTEAFF. The CDR3 region has the DNA TGTGCCAGCAGCTTTCGCACTGAAGCTTTCTTT.

CDR3 protein: CASRQRGESRDEQFF. The DNA for the CDR3 is TGTGCCAGCAGGCAACGGGGGGAATCCAGGGATGAGCAGTTCTTC. V is TRBV7-2 and J is TRBJ2-1, with 7 bases fitting TRBD2. Trimming took 6 bases from V and 8 from J; bases not matched to a gene: 13. The CDR3 loop spans 15 amino acids. Germline V lookup: CDR1 SGHTA, CDR2 FQGNSA.

The chain has TRBV27 and TRBJ2-3; the match to TRBD2 covers 15 bases. V was clipped by 5 bases and J by 6 bases; unmatched bases: 3. Per the germline V gene, CDR1 is MNHEY and CDR2 is SMNVEV (reference sequence). The CDR3 runs to 15 residues. CDR3 nucleotide sequence: TGTGCCAGCAGTCCCGGGACTAGCGGGAGGGATACGCAGTATTTT. Protein: CASSPGTSGRDTQYF.

The rearrangement uses TRBV6-5 and TRBJ1-2, with 10 bases identical to TRBD1. Germline trimming cut 5 bases from V and 6 bases from J; bases unmatched to any gene: 3. Per germline, CDR1 MNHEY and CDR2 SVGAGI. This CDR3 spans 13 amino acids. The CDR3 DNA sequence: TGTGCCAGCAGTAGGGGACAGGGGAATGGCTACACCTTC. This gives the protein CASSRGQGNGYTF.

The V call is TRBV18, the J call TRBJ1-2; possible D gene TRBD1, 6 bases. The germline V gene has CDR1 KGHSH and CDR2 LQKENI. The CDR3 totals 14 residues. Trimming removed 6 bases at V and 6 bases at J, with 17 bases between. The DNA for the CDR3 is TGTGCCAGCTCCCAGACAGGCAATTACGATGGCTACACCTTC. It codes for CASSQTGNYDGYTF. Together with reference TRBV18 and TRBJ1-2, the CDR3 gives the full variable domain: NAGVMQNPRHLVRRRGQEARLRCSPMKGHSHVYWYRQLPEEGLKFMVYLQKENIIDESGMPKERFSAEFPKEGPSILRIQQVVRGDSAAYFCASSQTGNYDGYTFGSGTRLTVV.

The chain has TRBV7-2 and TRBJ1-1; D call uncertain. This CDR3 region has 15 residues. Trimming left V 1 base short and J 0 bases short, with 9 bases between. The germline CDR1 and CDR2 sequences are SGHTA and FQGNSA. The CDR3 here is CASSLVSALNTEAFF. The DNA for the CDR3 is TGTGCCAGCAGCTTAGTATCAGCGTTGAACACTGAAGCTTTCTTT.

The chain combines TRBV18 with TRBJ2-1; unclear D gene. Trimming took 2 bases from V and 1 from J, leaving 6 bases between them. The germline gives CDR1 KGHSH, CDR2 LQKENI. The CDR3 contains 14 residues. The CDR3 reads CASSPLRSYNEQFF. The CDR3, as DNA: TGTGCCAGCTCACCATTGAGATCCTACAATGAGCAGTTCTTC.